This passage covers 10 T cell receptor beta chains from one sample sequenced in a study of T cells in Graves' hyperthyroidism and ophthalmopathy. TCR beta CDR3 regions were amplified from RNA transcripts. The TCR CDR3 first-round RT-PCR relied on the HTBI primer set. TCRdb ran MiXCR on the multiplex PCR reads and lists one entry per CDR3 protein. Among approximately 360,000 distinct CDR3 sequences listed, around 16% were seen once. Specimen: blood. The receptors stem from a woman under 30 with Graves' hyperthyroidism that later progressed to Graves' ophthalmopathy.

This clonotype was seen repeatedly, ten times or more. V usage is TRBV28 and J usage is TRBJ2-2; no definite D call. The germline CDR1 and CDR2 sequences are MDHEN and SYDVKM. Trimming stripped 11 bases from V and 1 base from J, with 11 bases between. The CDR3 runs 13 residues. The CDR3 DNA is TGTGCCCACAAGGAAGGGAACACCGGGGAGCTGTTTTTT. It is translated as CAHKEGNTGELFF.

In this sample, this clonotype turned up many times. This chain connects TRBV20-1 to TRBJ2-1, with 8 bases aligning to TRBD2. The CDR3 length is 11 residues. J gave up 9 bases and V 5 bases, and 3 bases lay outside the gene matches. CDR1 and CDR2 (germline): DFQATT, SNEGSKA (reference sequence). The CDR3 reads CSARAGAEQFF. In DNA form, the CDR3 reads TGCAGTGCTCGAGCGGGGGCTGAGCAGTTCTTC.

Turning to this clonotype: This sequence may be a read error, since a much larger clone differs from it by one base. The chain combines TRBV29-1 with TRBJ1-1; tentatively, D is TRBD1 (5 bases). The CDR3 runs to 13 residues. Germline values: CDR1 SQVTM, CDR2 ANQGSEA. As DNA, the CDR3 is TGCAACGTTGAAGTCCGGGGGTACACTGAAGCTTTCTTT. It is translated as CNVEVRGYTEAFF.

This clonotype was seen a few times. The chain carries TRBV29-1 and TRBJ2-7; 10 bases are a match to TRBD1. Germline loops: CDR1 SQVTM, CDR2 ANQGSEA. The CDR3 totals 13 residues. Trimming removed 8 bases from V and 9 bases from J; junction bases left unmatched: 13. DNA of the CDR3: TGCAGCCCCTGGGGGACAGGGGTAAAAGTGCAGTACTTC. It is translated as CSPWGTGVKVQYF.

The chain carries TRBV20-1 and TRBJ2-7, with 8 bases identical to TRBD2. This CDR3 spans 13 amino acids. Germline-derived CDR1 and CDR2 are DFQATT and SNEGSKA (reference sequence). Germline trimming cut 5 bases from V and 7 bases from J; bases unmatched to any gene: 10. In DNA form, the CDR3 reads TGCAGTGCTCCTGCGGGAGGCCCTCAGGAGCAGTACTTC. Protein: CSAPAGGPQEQYF.

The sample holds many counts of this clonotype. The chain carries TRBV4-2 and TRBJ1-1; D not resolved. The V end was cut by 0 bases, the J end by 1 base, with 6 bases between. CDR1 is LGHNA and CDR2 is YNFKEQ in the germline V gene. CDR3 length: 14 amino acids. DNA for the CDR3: TGTGCCAGCAGCCAAGACCGGAGGAACACTGAAGCTTTCTTT. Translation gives CASSQDRRNTEAFF.

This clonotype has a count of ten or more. The chain's CDR3 is CASSIGIMGNQPQHF. As DNA, the CDR3 is TGTGCCAGCAGTATTGGGATTATGGGCAATCAGCCCCAGCATTTT. This chain joins TRBV12-3 or TRBV12-4 and TRBJ1-5; no reliable D call. The CDR3 totals 15 residues. Between the trimmed V and J ends, which lost 5 bases and 2 bases, there was a span of 13 bases.

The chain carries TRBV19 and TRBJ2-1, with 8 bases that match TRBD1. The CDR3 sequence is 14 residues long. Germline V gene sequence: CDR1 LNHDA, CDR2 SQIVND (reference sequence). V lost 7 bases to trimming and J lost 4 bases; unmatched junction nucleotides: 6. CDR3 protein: CASMIGTGYNEQFF. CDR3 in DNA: TGTGCCAGTATGATCGGGACAGGTTACAATGAGCAGTTCTTC.

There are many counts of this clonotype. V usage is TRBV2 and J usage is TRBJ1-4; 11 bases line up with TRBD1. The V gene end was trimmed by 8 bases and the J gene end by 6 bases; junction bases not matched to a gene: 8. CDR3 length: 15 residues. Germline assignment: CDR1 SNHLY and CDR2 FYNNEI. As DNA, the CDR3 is TGTGCCAGCGGGAGGACAGGGGGCTTCGATGAAAAACTGTTTTTT. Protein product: CASGRTGGFDEKLFF.

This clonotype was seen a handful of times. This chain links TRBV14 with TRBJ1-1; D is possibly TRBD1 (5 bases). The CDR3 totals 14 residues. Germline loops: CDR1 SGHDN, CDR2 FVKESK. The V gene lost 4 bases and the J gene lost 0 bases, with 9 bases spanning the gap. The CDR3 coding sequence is TGTGCCAGCAGCCTCCTCAGGGTGAACACTGAAGCTTTCTTT. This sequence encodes CASSLLRVNTEAFF.